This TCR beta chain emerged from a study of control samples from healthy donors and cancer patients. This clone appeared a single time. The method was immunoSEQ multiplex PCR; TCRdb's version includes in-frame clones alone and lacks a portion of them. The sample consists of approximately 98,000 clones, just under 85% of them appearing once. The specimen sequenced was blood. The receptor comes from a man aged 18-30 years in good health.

The CDR3 nucleotides are TGTGCCAGCAGCGCCAGGTCGGGGCTATTAAATGAAAAACTGTTTTTT. Protein product: CASSARSGLLNEKLFF. This chain connects TRBV9 to TRBJ1-4, with D possibly being TRBD1 (5 bases). The germline V and J ends were trimmed by 3 bases and 5 bases, with 17 bases remaining between them. Germline CDR1 reads SGDLS; CDR2 reads YYNGEE. The CDR3 runs to 16 residues.